Sequencing of this T cell receptor (beta chain) was carried out in a study of read filtering for tumor transcriptome and immune sequencing. Study details: Eight or nine patients were R-ISS I, some 15 were R-ISS II, roughly seven were R-ISS III.

There are many counts of this clonotype. What it binds is not known. The library was built from around 380 ng RNA with molecular barcoded adaptors for alpha/delta and beta/gamma chains. TCRdb fed the reads into MiXCR, producing one record per CDR3 protein. The sample contains 90,000 to 95,000 distinct CDR3 sequences, about 22% of which appear only once. Germline-derived CDR1 and CDR2 are SQVTM and ANQGSEA. V trimming: 5 bases; J trimming: 1 base; junction bases outside the gene matches: 6. This CDR3 comprises 14 residues. Sampling of bone marrow took place during active disease in every patient. Study results and limitations: The CD138-negative fraction was mixed bone marrow immune cells, not pure T cells.

Sequencing was carried out using a population of CD138-negative cells sorted from bone marrow. The chain couples TRBV29-1 to TRBJ2-5, with 8 bases matching TRBD2. This TCR was recovered from a donor aged 40 or older with multiple myeloma. The CDR3 region has the DNA TGCAGCGTTCGGTCCGCGGGGGGCCAAGAGACCCAGTACTTC. Protein: CSVRSAGGQETQYF.